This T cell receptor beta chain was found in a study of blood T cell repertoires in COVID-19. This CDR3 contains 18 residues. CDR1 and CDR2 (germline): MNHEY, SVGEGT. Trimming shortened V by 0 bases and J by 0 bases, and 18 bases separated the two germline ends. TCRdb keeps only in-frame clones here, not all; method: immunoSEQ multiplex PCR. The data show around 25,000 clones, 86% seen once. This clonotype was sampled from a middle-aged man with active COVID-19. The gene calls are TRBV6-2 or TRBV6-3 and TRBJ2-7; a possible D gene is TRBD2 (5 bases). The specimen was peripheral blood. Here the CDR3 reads CASSYSTRRGGSSYEQYF. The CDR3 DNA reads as TGTGCCAGCAGTTACTCGACACGACGGGGTGGGAGCTCCTACGAGCAGTACTTC.